Sequencing of this TCR beta chain was carried out in a study of blood T cell repertoires in COVID-19. Study at large: The United States, Italy and Spain provided the acute and convalescent COVID-19 samples. From T cells, B-cell-depleted T cells, or PBMCs came the material, which was cDNA or gDNA.

This clone was detected only once. In the source study's methods: Estimation of nucleated cell counts was performed using reference gene primer amplification. Here immunoSEQ multiplex PCR was the method, and the copy in TCRdb shows in-frame clones only, minus some. V and J calls and clone size come straight from that table; D and trimming were deduced from the DNA. There are approximately 220,000 clones in the sample; under 90% occur only once, and 4.4% lies in the top ten. This receptor was taken from a man in his forties or fifties with acute or convalescent COVID-19. Sequencing was done on a sample of peripheral blood.

CDR3 coding DNA: TGTGCCAGTAGTATAGGGACAGCGAACACCGGGGAGCTGTTTTTT. It yields the protein CASSIGTANTGELFF. The chain employs TRBV19 and TRBJ2-2, with D perhaps TRBD1 (6 bases). Trimming took 1 base from V and 0 from J, leaving 6 bases between them. Germline V gives CDR1 LNHDA, CDR2 SQIVND (reference sequence). The CDR3 covers 15 residues.